Shown below are 23 T cell receptor beta chains from a single sample sequenced in a study of identical twins (dated by TCRdb to between 2015 and 2016). The receptor library was made with 5' RACE. Reads for this sample came from an Illumina HiSeq 2000. TCRdb redid the processing of the public reads, applying fastp at Q25 and MiXCR, and retained in-frame beta chains. Each CDR3 protein appears once, grouped with its most common genes and DNA. Within this sample are 400,000 to 550,000 distinct CDR3 sequences, with around 20% of them counted one time only. About 0.91% of the sample lies in the top ten. Another study also made use of these data, one on T cells expressing NK-cell markers.

Material: CD4+ T cells sorted from blood. The receptors come from a woman younger than 30 in good health.

This clonotype was counted many times. The chain carries TRBV5-1 and TRBJ2-6; TRBD1 might be the D (6 bases). The CDR3 has 14 residues. V was pared by 5 bases and J by 0 bases, with 6 bases between. Germline V gene data show CDR1 as SGHRS and CDR2 as YFSETQ. Here the CDR3 DNA reads TGCGCCAGCAGGGACAGCTCTGGGGCCAACGTCCTGACTTTC. Encoded protein: CASRDSSGANVLTF.

In its sample, this clonotype was seen many times. The V and J genes are TRBV28 and TRBJ1-6; D is possibly TRBD1 (6 bases). Germline CDR1 MDHEN, CDR2 SYDVKM. V shed 5 bases and J shed 3 bases, with 11 bases lying between them. This CDR3 has 15 amino acids. The CDR3 nucleotides read TGTGCCAGCAGTCCCGTGGACAGCTATAATTCACCCCTCCACTTT. Protein product: CASSPVDSYNSPLHF.

This chain connects TRBV5-6 to TRBJ2-1; 10 bases agree with TRBD2. Germline V gene data show CDR1 as SGHDT and CDR2 as YYEEEE. The CDR3 is 16 residues long. V was clipped by 0 bases and J by 10 bases; unmatched bases: 10. This CDR3 reads CASSLVFGLAAPEQFF. The CDR3 DNA reads as TGTGCCAGCAGCTTGGTCTTCGGACTAGCGGCTCCCGAGCAGTTCTTC.

This chain uses TRBV7-9 with TRBJ1-6, with D possibly TRBD1 on 6 matching bases. Germline V gene lookup returns CDR1 SEHNR and CDR2 FQNEAQ (reference sequence). The CDR3 has 17 residues. Trimming removed 3 bases from V and 0 bases from J, with 12 bases in between. In DNA form, the CDR3 reads TGTGCCAGCAGCTTCCGCGGACAGAGCTCCTATAATTCACCCCTCCACTTT. Its translation: CASSFRGQSSYNSPLHF. Based on the CDR3 plus reference TRBV7-9 and TRBJ1-6, the full variable domain is DTGVSQNPRHKITKRGQNVTFRCDPISEHNRLYWYRQTLGQGPEFLTYFQNEAQLEKSRLLSDRFSAERPKGSFSTLEIQRTEQGDSAMYLCASSFRGQSSYNSPLHFGNGTRLTVT.

The chain uses TRBV6-2 or TRBV6-3 and TRBJ1-5; possible D gene TRBD1, 6 bases. The CDR3 is made up of 13 amino acids. The V gene's germline CDR1 is MNHEY and CDR2 SVGEGT. The germline V and J ends were trimmed by 5 bases and 7 bases, with 12 bases remaining between them. The CDR3 here is CASSTDRNQPQHF. Here the CDR3 DNA reads TGTGCCAGCAGTACAGACAGGAACCAGCCCCAGCATTTT.

The CDR3 spells CASSPDYSEQYF. The CDR3 region has the DNA TGCGCCAGCAGCCCCGACTACTCCGAGCAGTACTTC. The J gene is TRBJ2-7, the V gene TRBV5-1; possible D gene TRBD2, 5 bases. The CDR3 is made up of 12 amino acids. Germline V lookup: CDR1 SGHRS, CDR2 YFSETQ. Trimming shortened V by 4 bases and J by 6 bases, and 11 bases separated the two germline ends.

This clonotype was recorded at least ten times. DNA of the CDR3: TGCAGCGTTGAATCGCCGGGGATTACAGATACGCAGTATTTT. It is translated as CSVESPGITDTQYF. V gene TRBV29-1 combines with J gene TRBJ2-3; weak D call: TRBD2 (5 bases). CDR3 length: 14 amino acids. Germline CDR1 is SQVTM and CDR2 is ANQGSEA. Trimming removed 2 bases from V and 3 bases from J, with 12 bases in between.

The V call is TRBV29-1, the J call TRBJ2-5, with 7 bases fitting TRBD2. Per the germline V gene, CDR1 is SQVTM and CDR2 is ANQGSEA. V lost 3 bases, J lost 7 bases, and 11 bases stayed unmatched. The length of the CDR3 is 14 residues. This CDR3 is CSVDRGLYLGTQYF. The CDR3 region has the DNA TGCAGCGTTGATCGGGGACTATACCTTGGGACCCAGTACTTC.

Turning to this clonotype: The junction departs from the called germline gene at one end, perhaps through a read error. The chain is built from TRBV7-7 and TRBJ2-3, with D unresolved. Germline CDR1 and CDR2: SSHAT and FNYEAQ (reference sequence). This CDR3 is built from 9 residues. The CDR3 is CASSPAGYF. The CDR3, as DNA: TGTGCTAGCAGTCCGGCCGGGTATTTT.

This clonotype was found a few times. The chain joins TRBV20-1 to TRBJ2-7; D perhaps matches TRBD1 (5 bases). Germline CDR1 is DFQATT and CDR2 is SNEGSKA (reference sequence). The CDR3 runs to 14 residues. The V gene lost 3 bases and the J gene lost 3 bases, with 15 bases spanning the gap. Here the CDR3 reads CSASLRRQGYEQYF. CDR3 nucleotide sequence: TGCAGTGCTAGTCTTCGTAGGCAGGGCTACGAGCAGTACTTC.

The chain recombines TRBV10-3 with TRBJ2-6, with D unclear. V was trimmed by 7 bases and J by 0 bases, leaving 7 bases between them. The CDR3 is 14 residues long. CDR1 ENHRY and CDR2 SYGVKD come from the germline V gene. In DNA form, the CDR3 reads TGTGCCATCACCCACGGCTCTGGGGCCAACGTCCTGACTTTC. Residues: CAITHGSGANVLTF.

V and J are TRBV20-1 and TRBJ2-7, with D perhaps TRBD1 or TRBD2 (5 bases each). Per the germline V gene, CDR1 is DFQATT and CDR2 is SNEGSKA (reference sequence). The V and J ends lost 5 bases and 0 bases respectively, with 11 bases between them. This CDR3 is 13 amino acids long. The CDR3 protein is CSASGTLSYEQYF. In DNA form, the CDR3 reads TGCAGTGCTTCGGGGACGCTCTCCTACGAGCAGTACTTC.

This rearrangement joins TRBV7-9 to TRBJ2-1; 10 bases map to TRBD2. V lost 5 bases to trimming and J lost 9 bases; unmatched junction nucleotides: 10. This CDR3 is 15 amino acids long. Looked up from germline, CDR1 is SEHNR and CDR2 is FQNEAQ (reference sequence). In DNA form, the CDR3 reads TGTGCCAGCAGCCAAAAGCGGGAGGGCCGGGCTGAGCAGTTCTTC. Encoded protein: CASSQKREGRAEQFF.

The rearrangement joins TRBV7-2 to TRBJ2-1; TRBD2 is a possible D gene (7 bases). The germline V and J ends were trimmed by 1 base and 10 bases, with 14 bases remaining between them. CDR1 and CDR2 from the germline V gene are SGHTA and FQGNSA. This CDR3 region has 14 residues. In nucleotides, the CDR3 is TGTGCCAGCAGCTTAGTCGGGGGGCGGAAGGAGCAGTTCTTC. Translated, it gives CASSLVGGRKEQFF.

The chain carries TRBV6-2 or TRBV6-3 and TRBJ2-1; 12 nucleotides match TRBD2. CDR1 and CDR2 from the germline V gene are MNHEY and SVGEGT. Losses at the gene ends were 6 bases for V and 7 bases for J; bases not matched to a gene: 13. CDR3 length: 17 amino acids. CDR3 bases: TGTGCCAGCAGGGAATCTAGCGGGGGGGTTTTTCGTAATGAGCAGTTCTTC. It yields the protein CASRESSGGVFRNEQFF.

J is TRBJ1-1 and V is TRBV9; D remains ambiguous. The CDR3 extends over 15 amino acids. Trimming took off 0 bases at V and 5 bases at J, with 14 bases between the two ends. Germline V gene data show CDR1 as SGDLS and CDR2 as YYNGEE. CDR3 amino acids: CASSVGVSVRTEAFF. CDR3 coding DNA: TGTGCCAGCAGCGTAGGTGTTAGTGTGCGGACTGAAGCTTTCTTT.

V is TRBV20-1 and J is TRBJ2-4; D is ambiguous. CDR1 is DFQATT and CDR2 is SNEGSKA in the germline V gene (reference sequence). CDR3 length: 14 amino acids. Trimming removed 8 bases at V and 0 bases at J, with 14 bases between. CDR3 region: CSTAGRLAKNIQYF. CDR3 DNA sequence: TGCAGTACCGCTGGACGCTTAGCCAAAAACATTCAGTACTTC.

This chain joins TRBV11-2 and TRBJ1-2; TRBD1 is a possible D gene (5 bases). The V gene lost 3 bases and the J gene lost 7 bases, with 24 bases spanning the gap. Germline CDR1 and CDR2: SGHAT and FQNNGV. CDR3 size: 17 residues. CDR3 protein: CASSFFGGTAYSGGYTF. CDR3 bases: TGTGCCAGCAGCTTTTTTGGAGGGACGGCGTACAGCGGTGGCTACACCTTC.

This clonotype has a handful of counts. The V and J genes are TRBV7-8 and TRBJ2-7, with a tentative D call TRBD1 (6 bases). Trimming removed 0 bases from V and 9 bases from J, with 15 bases in between. CDR1 SGHVS and CDR2 FQNEAQ come from the germline V gene. CDR3 length equals 14 residues. CDR3 nucleotide sequence: TGTGCCAGCAGCTTAGCTGACAGGTTAGCGCGGCAGTACTTC. Translation: CASSLADRLARQYF.

This clonotype was seen more than once but under ten times. This chain connects TRBV3-1 to TRBJ2-1, with D hard to call. Germline CDR1 LGHDT, CDR2 YNNKEL (reference sequence). The CDR3 consists of 14 residues. V shed 1 base and J shed 7 bases, with 11 bases lying between them. DNA for the CDR3: TGTGCCAGCAGCCAAGGAGTGTATTTGAATGAGCAGTTCTTC. Translating gives CASSQGVYLNEQFF.

The sample holds many counts of this clonotype. This chain connects TRBV9 to TRBJ2-3, with a possible D match to TRBD1 (5 bases). CDR3 length: 15 residues. The ends were cut back, 3 bases at V and 3 bases at J, with 14 bases in the middle. Germline values: CDR1 SGDLS, CDR2 YYNGEE. CDR3 sequence (DNA): TGTGCCAGCAGCGGAGGAATGGCAGGGACAGATACGCAGTATTTT. This translates into CASSGGMAGTDTQYF.

This clonotype has only a few counts. This chain uses TRBV7-9 with TRBJ1-2, with 9 bases aligning to TRBD1. J gave up 8 bases and V 6 bases, and 7 bases lay outside the gene matches. CDR3 size: 13 residues. Per the germline V gene, CDR1 is SEHNR and CDR2 is FQNEAQ (reference sequence). The CDR3 loop reads CASRRDRVDGYTF. In DNA, the CDR3 is TGTGCCAGCAGAAGGGACAGGGTCGACGGCTACACCTTC.

This sequence joins TRBV7-8 and TRBJ2-3; tentative D call: TRBD2 (6 bases). In germline, CDR1 is SGHVS, CDR2 FQNEAQ. The V end lost 5 bases, the J end lost 0 bases, and 12 bases lay between the germline ends. The CDR3 consists of 15 residues. The chain's CDR3 is CASSPGLPSTDTQYF. In nucleotides, the CDR3 is TGTGCCAGCAGCCCGGGACTGCCTAGCACAGATACGCAGTATTTT. Full variable domain (missing parts from reference TRBV7-8 and TRBJ2-3): GAGVSQSPRYKVAKRGQDVALRCDPISGHVSLFWYQQALGQGPEFLTYFQNEAQLDKSGLPSDRFFAERPEGSVSTLKIQRTQQEDSAVYLCASSPGLPSTDTQYFGPGTRLTVL.